The sequence of this TCR beta chain was determined in a study of T cells in Graves' hyperthyroidism and ophthalmopathy (dated by TCRdb to about 2019). Background for the entire study: Peripheral blood was collected at initial diagnosis, before any treatment. Thyroid tissue and blood T-cell repertoires from more than five Graves' hyperthyroidism patients were also compared in the study. For training and testing, the roughly 97 patients in the discovery cohort were randomly divided in a 7:3 ratio. Following sampling, methimazole starting at 30 mg daily was given to hyperthyroidism patients, and high-dose intravenous methylprednisolone was given to ophthalmopathy patients. To identify TCR V-J signatures that set the groups apart, the researchers used a discovery cohort of 95 to 100 patients, made up of about 44 with Graves' ophthalmopathy and 57 with stable Graves' hyperthyroidism. The paper reports TCR Vbeta CDR3 sequencing of approximately 140 peripheral blood samples: around 41 ophthalmopathy, fewer than 80 hyperthyroidism and approximately 17 progressor patients. Prospective prediction of ophthalmopathy was tested in an independent validation cohort of some 20 hyperthyroidism patients and some 17 patients who later progressed to ophthalmopathy. General findings and caveats noted by the study authors: In validation, progression to ophthalmopathy was predicted by the model with nearly 71% sensitivity and 72.22% specificity, a median of 6.5 months before onset. No statistical method was used to fix the sample size in advance, and group allocation was not hidden from the investigators. Most expanded thyroid clonotypes (frequency above 0.001) were also detected in blood, a finding suggesting that blood repertoires may reflect thyroid immune responses. Ophthalmopathy was separated from stable hyperthyroidism by a 13 V-J signature model, with approximately 86% sensitivity and approximately 84% specificity obtained in cross-validation and 80%/75% obtained in testing.

CDR1 and CDR2 were assigned from the germline V gene as KGHSH and LQKENI. Cut back by 2 bases and 7 bases, the V and J ends lie 9 bases apart. The CDR3 has 14 amino acids, counting the end cysteine and phenylalanine. The DNA shown is the 42-base CDR3, in frame from base 1. Amplification of TCR beta CDR3 regions was carried out from RNA transcripts. For the first round of RT-PCR on the TCR CDR3, the HTBI primer set was used together with the Qiagen OneStep RT-PCR kit. Libraries were constructed in a second round of multiplex PCR, after which size selection and purification were performed. Sequencing of the libraries was done on an Illumina HiSeq2000 using paired-end 100 bp reads. The paper's processing steps were these. SOAPnuke was used to process the raw data, with reads discarded if the reads contained adapters or uncalled bases, had a mean Phred below 15, or lacked an exact constant-primer or identifier match. COPE v1.2.5 was used to merge high-quality paired reads, and clonotypes were defined as unique nucleotide sequences. MiTCR v1.1 was used to align clonotypes to the IMGT TRBV, TRBD and TRBJ reference segments. The analysis was restricted to V-J combinations with a frequency above 0.0001, which together covered roughly 99% of the repertoires. The TCS score was defined as F50 (clonal expansion) divided by E x V (chaos), with BLOSUM62-based TCRdist calculated between CDR3 peptides within each V-J. Welch's t-statistics and random forest reduced around 550 V-J features to 10 to 15, which were used in a naive Bayes classifier (R e1071). TCRdb itself trimmed the public reads at Q25 with fastp, ran MiXCR and retained productive beta chains. Rows merge per CDR3 protein into single entries with the most common DNA and genes. What appears here as the V and J calls and clone size reflects TCRdb's work, not the paper's. The sample records roughly 660,000 distinct CDR3 sequences, roughly 17% of which are singletons. Around 15% of the sample is held by the ten biggest clonotypes.

Stable Graves' hyperthyroidism was defined as the absence of progression to ophthalmopathy over 18 months of follow-up. Hyperthyroidism patients were aged 18 to 65 years and newly diagnosed, with disease duration of less than 2 months. Patients with uncontrolled infections, other autoimmune diseases, pregnancy or lactation were excluded. Diagnoses were based on clinical symptoms, serum thyroxine and TRAb, thyroid ultrasound and orbital computed tomography. Ficoll-Paque density gradient centrifugation was used to isolate PBMCs from about 9.4 ml of fresh peripheral blood. Trizol reagent was used to extract total RNA, and RNA quality was then checked on an Agilent 2100 Bioanalyzer. On this clonotype: Its antigen specificity is not known. No quality values exist for individual bases; no much larger clone is one base distant.

The chain links TRBV18 with TRBJ1-6, with the D gene uncertain. The sequence was obtained from a man aged 50 or older with Graves' hyperthyroidism. The sequenced sample was blood. The CDR3 sequence is CASSPMNSNSPLHF. Read as DNA, the sequence is TGTGCCAGCTCACCAATGAACAGCAATTCACCCCTCCACTTT.